This T cell receptor beta chain was identified in a study of T cell responses to AZD1222 COVID-19 vaccine. At the level of the study: Pooled together were second doses at about 4 or about 12 weeks.

Some clones are missing from TCRdb's copy, which holds only in-frame ones; the method was immunoSEQ multiplex PCR. This sample has 150,000 to 200,000 clones, with roughly 94% found just once. General study results and limits: There were repertoire samples only from the period after the peak T cell response. Only a handful of AZD1222 recipients were seropositive at baseline. Clonal diversity was possibly underestimated, and white British individuals and females predominated among donors.

Notes on this clone: Its antigen is not known.

Specimen: peripheral blood, collected on day 0 of AZD1222 vaccination. This TCR was sampled from an adult in good health.

DNA of the CDR3: TGTGCCAGCAGCTTAGCGCTCCGTCGAAACACTGAAGCTTTCTTT. This translates into CASSLALRRNTEAFF. The chain carries TRBV7-8 and TRBJ1-1; D unresolved. V gave up 0 bases and J gave up 2 bases, with 10 bases separating them. The CDR3 runs 15 residues. Germline CDR1 SGHVS, CDR2 FQNEAQ.